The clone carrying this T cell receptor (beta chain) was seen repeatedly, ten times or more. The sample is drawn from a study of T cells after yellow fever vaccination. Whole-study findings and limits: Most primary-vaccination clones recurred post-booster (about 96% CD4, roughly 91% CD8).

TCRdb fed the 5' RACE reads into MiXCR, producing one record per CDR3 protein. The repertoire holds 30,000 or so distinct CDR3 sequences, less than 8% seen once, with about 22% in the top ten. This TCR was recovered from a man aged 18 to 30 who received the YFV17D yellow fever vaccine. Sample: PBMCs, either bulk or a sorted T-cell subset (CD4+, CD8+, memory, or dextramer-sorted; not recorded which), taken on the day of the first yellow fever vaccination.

CDR3 nucleotides: TGTGCCAGCAGCTTGTACGCGACAGGAGAGGCCGGGGAGCTGTTTTTT. Translating gives CASSLYATGEAGELFF. The J gene is TRBJ2-2, the V gene TRBV5-5, with D possibly matching TRBD1 (6 bases). Germline lookup yields CDR1 SGHKS and CDR2 YYEKEE (reference sequence). Deletions cut 1 base from V and 6 bases from J, with 16 bases between. The CDR3 has 16 amino acids.